Below, one T cell receptor (beta chain) is given with its context. As yet, its antigen is unknown. The data derive from a study of cytomegalovirus exposure and HLA in healthy donors. Clones were sequenced by immunoSEQ multiplex PCR, and TCRdb holds only the in-frame ones, with some missing. The table records hundreds of thousands of clones, 75% to 90% of them present only once. Findings of the study overall: According to the study, some 160 TCR beta chains were cytomegalovirus-associated.

Sequencing was done on a sample of PBMCs. The sequence came from a woman younger than 35 in good health and CMV-seronegative.

The CDR3: CASSRGDTGELFF. The DNA for the CDR3 is TGTGCCAGCAGCCGGGGGGACACCGGGGAGCTGTTTTTT. The chain recombines TRBV7-9 with TRBJ2-2; 7 nucleotides match TRBD2. The V segment lost 5 bases and the J segment 3 bases; nucleotides outside the gene matches: 0. The CDR3 consists of 13 residues. Germline V gene sequence: CDR1 SEHNR, CDR2 FQNEAQ (reference sequence).